Below, one T cell receptor (beta chain) is given with its context. The record originates from a study of OX40 agonist ivuxolimab in advanced cancers. Only in-frame clones appear in the TCRdb table, and some are missing; sequencing was by immunoSEQ multiplex PCR. The sample has about 17,000 clones, more than 85% seen once. V lost 4 bases to trimming and J lost 2 bases; unmatched junction nucleotides: 13. CDR3 size: 18 residues. Germline V gene data show CDR1 as MNHEY and CDR2 as SMNVEV (reference sequence). This receptor was obtained from an adult with an advanced solid tumor such as melanoma, head and neck, liver or kidney cancer. The V call is TRBV27, the J call TRBJ2-5; the match to TRBD2 covers 10 bases. Here the sequenced sample was CD4+ or CD8+ T cells sorted from blood, taken in a trial of the OX40 agonist ivuxolimab. The CDR3 coding sequence is TGTGCCAGCAGTTCCCTATACCCAGCGGGGGGGGTTCAAGAGACCCAGTACTTC. Translated: CASSSLYPAGGVQETQYF.